The entry below gives a single T cell receptor (beta chain) sequence along with its context. This entry is derived from a study of blood T cell repertoires in COVID-19. The protocol was immunoSEQ multiplex PCR, while the TCRdb copy is restricted to in-frame clones and leaves out a portion. Among 150,000 to 200,000 clones listed, over 90% were seen once. The CDR3 is 12 residues long. Sequenced input: peripheral blood. This chain links TRBV21-1 with TRBJ2-7; the table assigns TRBD1, which was not confirmed against the DNA. TRBV21-1 represents a pseudogene. The sequence was obtained from a man aged 45-60 years with acute or convalescent COVID-19. DNA of the CDR3: TGTGCCAGCAGCGGCCTGTCCTACGAGCAGTACGTC. It specifies CASSGLSYEQYV.